The clone carrying this T cell receptor (beta chain) was found many times. The antigen remains undetermined. Patients aged 18 to 65 had newly diagnosed hyperthyroidism lasting under 2 months. Each diagnosis drew on symptoms, thyroxine, TRAb, thyroid ultrasound and orbital computed tomography findings. The germline V and J ends were trimmed by 5 bases and 3 bases, with 14 bases remaining between them. The CDR3 is 15 amino acids. CDR1 and CDR2 from the germline V gene are MNHEY and SMNVEV (reference sequence). The sample belongs to a study of T cells in Graves' hyperthyroidism and ophthalmopathy. About the research overall: The authors collected peripheral blood at initial diagnosis, before any treatment.

Regions amplified from RNA transcripts were the TCR beta CDR3 regions. The primer set for the first-round RT-PCR of the TCR CDR3 was HTBI. From the multiplex PCR reads, TCRdb called clonotypes with MiXCR, one entry per CDR3 protein. The sample has 270,000 or so distinct CDR3 sequences; 13% to 15% are singletons. Points from the study as a whole: The authors' 13 V-J model separated ophthalmopathy from stable hyperthyroidism.

The chain recombines TRBV27 with TRBJ2-1, with D possibly matching TRBD2 (5 bases). The specimen was blood. The clonotype originates from a woman aged 50 to 60 with Graves' hyperthyroidism that later progressed to Graves' ophthalmopathy. The CDR3: CASSTPGILYNEQFF. DNA of the CDR3: TGTGCCAGCAGTACCCCCGGGATCCTCTACAATGAGCAGTTCTTC.